The 9 T cell receptor beta chains below were found in one sample sequenced in a study of cytomegalovirus exposure and HLA in healthy donors. Libraries were prepared by immunoSEQ multiplex PCR; TCRdb keeps only in-frame clonotypes and omits some of them. The sample lists more than 150,000 clones; about 80% were seen once. The specimen sequenced was PBMCs. These receptor sequences come from a woman in her late teens or twenties in good health and CMV-seropositive.

This chain uses TRBV15 with TRBJ2-3; no definite D call. This CDR3 comprises 17 residues. The V and J ends lost 0 bases and 8 bases respectively, with 21 bases between them. In germline, CDR1 is LNHNV, CDR2 YYDKDF (reference sequence). Written as DNA, the CDR3 is TGTGCCACCAGCAGAGAATCGAGTAAACCTCCCCACGGTACGCAGTATTTT. Translating gives CATSRESSKPPHGTQYF.

V usage is TRBV19 and J usage is TRBJ1-2; D perhaps matches TRBD1 (6 bases). The CDR3 runs 13 residues. CDR1 is LNHDA and CDR2 is SQIVND in the germline V gene (reference sequence). Trimming left V 2 bases short and J 4 bases short, with 8 bases between. For the CDR3, the DNA is TGTGCCAGTAGTATACTCAGGGGCTATGGCTACACCTTC. It yields the protein CASSILRGYGYTF.

This clone appeared a few times. The chain is built from TRBV19 and TRBJ2-2; D perhaps matches TRBD2 (6 bases). This CDR3 has 15 residues. The germline V and J ends were trimmed by 5 bases and 4 bases, with 14 bases remaining between them. CDR1 is LNHDA, CDR2 SQIVND, per germline (reference sequence). The CDR3 sequence: CASSLGRRSTGELFF. In DNA form, the CDR3 reads TGTGCCAGTAGTTTAGGGAGGAGGAGCACCGGGGAGCTGTTTTTT.

This clone was seen only once. CDR3: CASSGTGATNEKLFF. CDR3 in DNA: TGTGCCAGCAGCGGAACAGGCGCAACTAATGAAAAACTGTTTTTT. The rearrangement links TRBV9 to TRBJ1-4, with D tentatively TRBD1 (5 bases). Germline CDR1 is SGDLS and CDR2 is YYNGEE. The CDR3 sequence is 15 residues long. V gave up 3 bases and J gave up 0 bases, with 9 bases separating them.

Comments on this clone: Other DNA sequences of this sample code for an identical CDR3. The chain links TRBV18 to TRBJ2-2, with D possibly being TRBD1 (6 bases). The CDR3 is made up of 13 amino acids. Trimming shortened V by 1 base and J by 6 bases, and 6 bases separated the two germline ends. Looked up from germline, CDR1 is KGHSH and CDR2 is LQKENI. CDR3 DNA: TGTGCCAGCTCACCACAGGGGGCCGGGGAGCTGTTTTTT. Protein sequence: CASSPQGAGELFF.

The rearrangement uses TRBV11-2 and TRBJ1-5, with unresolved D. CDR3 length equals 14 residues. Trimming removed 1 base at V and 3 bases at J, with 7 bases between. Germline V lookup: CDR1 SGHAT, CDR2 FQNNGV. CDR3 sequence (DNA): TGTGCCAGCAGCTTAGGTACTTACAATCAGCCCCAGCATTTT. It yields the protein CASSLGTYNQPQHF.

This chain links TRBV27 with TRBJ2-7; D unresolved. V was shortened by 6 bases and J by 0 bases, with 12 bases between the two germline ends. This CDR3 is built from 14 residues. Germline CDR1 and CDR2: MNHEY and SMNVEV (reference sequence). The CDR3 region is CASRRSLDSYEQYF. For the CDR3, the DNA is TGTGCCAGCAGGCGCAGTCTAGACTCCTACGAGCAGTACTTC.

Only a few counts were recorded for this clone. The chain uses TRBV19 and TRBJ1-2, with D unclear. Trimming removed 0 bases at V and 4 bases at J, with 6 bases between. CDR3 size: 13 residues. CDR1 LNHDA and CDR2 SQIVND come from the germline V gene (reference sequence). CDR3 coding DNA: TGTGCCAGTAGTATAGACAGATTCTATGGCTACACCTTC. Its translation: CASSIDRFYGYTF.

This clone was recorded a few times. This chain connects TRBV2 to TRBJ1-5; D call uncertain. Germline V gene data show CDR1 as SNHLY and CDR2 as FYNNEI. Trimming removed 3 bases from V and 7 bases from J, with 10 bases in between. The CDR3 contains 13 residues. CDR3 in DNA: TGTGCCAGCAGTGATTCGGGCGGGCAGCCCCAGCATTTT. It is translated as CASSDSGGQPQHF. The whole variable domain, remainder taken from reference TRBV2 and TRBJ1-5, is EPEVTQTPSHQVTQMGQEVILRCVPISNHLYFYWYRQILGQKVEFLVSFYNNEISEKSEIFDDQFSVERPDGSNFTLKIRSTKLEDSAMYFCASSDSGGQPQHFGDGTRLSIL.